The clone carrying this T cell receptor beta chain was seen a few times. This sample is part of a study of blood T cell repertoires in COVID-19. Across the study: Material from acute and convalescent COVID-19 was sourced from the United States, Italy and Spain. The analysed material was cDNA or gDNA that came from T cells, B-cell-depleted T cells, or PBMCs.

In the authors' workflow: For nucleated cells, counts were estimated from reference gene primer amplification. The method was immunoSEQ multiplex PCR; TCRdb's version includes in-frame clones alone and lacks a portion of them. The V and J calls and clone size come from that table; D and trimming were worked out from the DNA. The sample yields roughly 100,000 clones, approximately 92% seen once. Germline trimming cut 0 bases from V and 0 bases from J; bases unmatched to any gene: 9. The CDR3 has 19 residues. Per the germline V gene, CDR1 is SGHRS and CDR2 is YFSETQ. The clonotype originates from a man younger than 30 with acute or convalescent COVID-19. The chain employs TRBV5-1 and TRBJ2-2; 9 nucleotides match TRBD2. Material for sequencing was peripheral blood. The DNA of the CDR3 is TGCGCCAGCAGCTTGGGACCGCCGGGACTAGCCACGAACACCGGGGAGCTGTTTTTT. Protein sequence: CASSLGPPGLATNTGELFF.